The 29 T cell receptor beta chains given below trace back to one sample, sequenced in a study of monozygotic twins with inflammatory bowel disease. After re-calling the 5' RACE reads, TCRdb lists one entry per CDR3 protein, DNA absent. Its listing shows 300,000 to 350,000 distinct CDR3 sequences. The sequencing sample was made of blood. The receptors shown here come from a human donor with ulcerative colitis or Crohn's disease, or a healthy co-twin of an affected twin (not recorded which).

The chain combines TRBV7-6 with TRBJ1-5; the D gene TCRdb calls, TRBD1, cannot be checked with no DNA. Per the germline V gene, CDR1 is SGHVS and CDR2 is FNYEAQ. The CDR3 covers 19 residues. The CDR3 loop is CASSLYSLGTTGANQPQHF.

This chain connects TRBV30 to TRBJ2-1. The germline V gene encodes CDR1 GTSNPN and CDR2 SVGIG (reference sequence). This CDR3 is 11 amino acids long. The CDR3 is CAWSVRNEQFF.

This chain links TRBV10-3 with TRBJ2-1; TCRdb returns TRBD2, unconfirmable since there is no DNA. Germline V gene sequence: CDR1 ENHRY, CDR2 SYGVKD. The CDR3 is 15 residues long. CDR3 residues: CAISAGLAGGLEQFF.

This chain uses TRBV3-1 with TRBJ2-2; TCRdb gives TRBD1 as the D gene, but with no DNA this cannot be confirmed. The CDR3 has 15 amino acids. Germline-derived CDR1 and CDR2 are LGHDT and YNNKEL (reference sequence). The chain's CDR3 is CASSQRTVSGGELFF.

The V call is TRBV12-3 or TRBV12-4, the J call TRBJ1-2. The CDR3 is made up of 11 amino acids. CDR3 in amino acids: CASSSNGGYTF.

This chain uses TRBV5-5 with TRBJ2-5. Germline values: CDR1 SGHKS, CDR2 YYEKEE (reference sequence). This CDR3 contains 13 residues. CDR3 residues: CASSGTVQETQYF. Full variable domain (outside the CDR3, taken from reference TRBV5-5 and TRBJ2-5): DAGVTQSPTHLIKTRGQQVTLRCSPISGHKSVSWYQQVLGQGPQFIFQYYEKEERGRGNFPDRFSARQFPNYSSELNVNALLLGDSALYLCASSGTVQETQYFGPGTRLLVL.

The chain uses TRBV29-1 and TRBJ2-7; TCRdb designates TRBD1, a call that cannot be tested without DNA. CDR1 and CDR2 (germline): SQVTM, ANQGSEA. CDR3 size: 12 residues. CDR3 residues: CSVGRDSYEQYF.

CDR3 residues: CSALGGMSNQPQHF. The chain is built from TRBV20-1 and TRBJ1-5; the D call from TCRdb, TRBD1, cannot be confirmed without DNA. The CDR3 is 14 residues long. Germline loops: CDR1 DFQATT, CDR2 SNEGSKA (reference sequence).

V gene TRBV19 combines with J gene TRBJ2-1; TCRdb lists TRBD2, though no DNA is available to test this call. Germline lookup yields CDR1 LNHDA and CDR2 SQIVND (reference sequence). The CDR3 loop spans 15 amino acids. The chain's CDR3 is CASSRLAGVGNEQFF.

This CDR3 reads CSAVAGLERGTQYF. The chain employs TRBV20-1 and TRBJ2-3; TCRdb picks TRBD2, but there is no DNA to check that call. The CDR3 length is 14 residues. Germline V lookup: CDR1 DFQATT, CDR2 SNEGSKA (reference sequence).

V gene TRBV5-1 combines with J gene TRBJ2-7; without DNA, the TCRdb call of TRBD1 cannot be checked. From germline, CDR1 is SGHRS and CDR2 YFSETQ. CDR3 length equals 11 residues. The CDR3 loop is CASSPGHEQYF.

V gene TRBV20-1 combines with J gene TRBJ2-7; the TRBD1 assignment by TCRdb is unverifiable without DNA. CDR3 length: 15 amino acids. CDR1 is DFQATT and CDR2 is SNEGSKA in the germline V gene (reference sequence). CDR3 sequence: CSARDRRGLSYEQYF.

CDR3: CASSGDSRNTIYF. The chain joins TRBV12-3 or TRBV12-4 to TRBJ1-3; lacking DNA, the TRBD1 call made by TCRdb goes unchecked. The CDR3 consists of 13 residues.

This chain links TRBV12-3 or TRBV12-4 with TRBJ1-6; absent DNA, TCRdb's TRBD1 call cannot be checked. CDR3 length equals 16 residues. The CDR3 sequence is CASSSGGGQNNSPLHF.

This chain links TRBV5-1 with TRBJ1-2. Germline-derived CDR1 and CDR2 are SGHRS and YFSETQ. The CDR3 contains 13 residues. CDR3 sequence reads: CASSLEGGYGYTF.

This chain uses TRBV29-1 with TRBJ1-2. This CDR3 is built from 12 residues. CDR1 SQVTM and CDR2 ANQGSEA come from the germline V gene. The CDR3 spells CSVVGGGYDYTF.

The chain links TRBV6-5 to TRBJ2-3; TCRdb names TRBD1, which stays unverified in the absence of DNA. Germline V gene data show CDR1 as MNHEY and CDR2 as SVGAGI. CDR3 length equals 13 residues. The CDR3 loop reads CASSYSTGGMQYF.

The V call is TRBV11-2, the J call TRBJ2-2. The CDR3 runs to 14 residues. CDR1 is SGHAT and CDR2 is FQNNGV in the germline V gene. CDR3 in amino acids: CASSLEPNTGELFF.

The chain joins TRBV30 to TRBJ2-7; TCRdb picks TRBD1, but there is no DNA to check that call. This CDR3 comprises 15 residues. In germline, CDR1 is GTSNPN, CDR2 SVGIG (reference sequence). The CDR3 loop reads CAWSVWDNTAYEQYF.

The chain employs TRBV10-3 and TRBJ1-2; TCRdb calls TRBD1, which cannot be checked without DNA. The CDR3 is 15 amino acids. From germline, CDR1 is ENHRY and CDR2 SYGVKD. The CDR3 sequence is CAISESSTGDYGYTF.

The rearrangement uses TRBV7-9 and TRBJ1-1; checking the TCRdb D call of TRBD1 is not possible without DNA. Germline loops: CDR1 SEHNR, CDR2 FQNEAQ (reference sequence). The CDR3 sequence is 17 residues long. The chain's CDR3 is CASSYTGGARWNTEAFF.

V usage is TRBV5-5 and J usage is TRBJ2-1; lacking DNA, the TRBD1 call made by TCRdb goes unchecked. This CDR3 contains 17 residues. Germline CDR1 SGHKS, CDR2 YYEKEE (reference sequence). The CDR3: CASSPKFMGTGSNEQFF.

J is TRBJ2-7 and V is TRBV29-1; as DNA is missing, the TRBD1 call by TCRdb cannot be tested. The CDR3 contains 15 residues. The V gene's germline CDR1 is SQVTM and CDR2 ANQGSEA. The CDR3 here is CSVRSSGQGIYEQYF.

This rearrangement joins TRBV4-1 to TRBJ2-7; the D gene TCRdb calls, TRBD1, cannot be checked with no DNA. The CDR3 sequence is 15 residues long. Germline-derived CDR1 and CDR2 are MGHRA and YSYEKL. The CDR3 reads CASSQDTGYGYEQYF.

This chain joins TRBV20-1 and TRBJ2-3; TCRdb indicates TRBD2, and absent DNA this call remains unverified. Germline CDR1 DFQATT, CDR2 SNEGSKA (reference sequence). CDR3 length: 16 residues. The CDR3 reads CSARGSGGISTDTQYF.

This chain uses TRBV28 with TRBJ1-4. Germline values: CDR1 MDHEN, CDR2 SYDVKM. The CDR3 covers 13 residues. CDR3 protein: CASEDLMGEKLFF.

The CDR3 spells CASSPPGLAGGPSYNEQFF. V usage is TRBV5-1 and J usage is TRBJ2-1; TCRdb indicates TRBD2, and absent DNA this call remains unverified. The CDR3 runs to 19 residues. CDR1 SGHRS and CDR2 YFSETQ come from the germline V gene.

The V gene is TRBV28, the J gene TRBJ2-7; TCRdb proposes TRBD1, but this gene call is untestable without DNA. CDR1 is MDHEN and CDR2 is SYDVKM in the germline V gene. CDR3 length equals 15 residues. CDR3 amino acids: CASSPQDRPTYEQYF. The complete variable domain, with remaining parts taken from reference TRBV28 and TRBJ2-7, reads DVKVTQSSRYLVKRTGEKVFLECVQDMDHENMFWYRQDPGLGLRLIYFSYDVKMKEKGDIPEGYSVSREKKERFSLILESASTNQTSMYLCASSPQDRPTYEQYFGPGTRLTVT.

The chain combines TRBV7-2 with TRBJ2-5. The CDR3 is made up of 14 amino acids. The V gene's germline CDR1 is SGHTA and CDR2 FQGNSA. This CDR3 is CASSPAGERETQYF.